A selection of T cell receptor beta chains follows, all from one sample in a study of blood T cell repertoires in COVID-19. Sequencing was performed with immunoSEQ multiplex PCR; in TCRdb, only in-frame clones are kept and a portion is missing. The table has 3,400 or so clones, 65% to 85% seen once. Input material: peripheral blood. These receptors were taken from a human donor in a cohort sampled during active COVID-19. Each CDR3 is given with its conserved first and last residue. The D gene is left open where the match is weak. Clone size is given for some rows only: seen once, a few or many times, or a class if the clone is expanded.

j_call: TRBJ1-2; v_call: TRBV19; clone_size: .; d_call: TRBD1; cdr3_nt: TGTGCCAGTACCCCGCAGGGACAGGGGATCAGTAACTATGGCTACACCTTC; cdr3_aa: CASTPQGQGISNYGYTF
j_call: TRBJ2-7; v_call: TRBV2; clone_size: few; d_call: TRBD1; cdr3_nt: TGTGCCAGCGGAAAGGACGGGACAGCAAGGATCTACGAGCAGTACTTC; cdr3_aa: CASGKDGTARIYEQYF
j_call: TRBJ1-3; v_call: TRBV11-2; clone_size: .; d_call: TRBD1; cdr3_nt: TGTGCCAGCAGACCAAGGTCCGGGACAGGGGAACTGGCGTATTTT; cdr3_aa: CASRPRSGTGELAYF
j_call: TRBJ2-3; v_call: TRBV6-5; clone_size: .; d_call: TRBD1; cdr3_nt: TGTGCCAGCAGTTTAGGACAGGGCACAGATACGCAGTATTTT; cdr3_aa: CASSLGQGTDTQYF
j_call: TRBJ2-5; v_call: TRBV6-2/TRBV6-3; clone_size: .; d_call: TRBD1; cdr3_nt: TGTGCCAGCAGTTACTTTGGACAGGGGGAGACCCAGTACTTC; cdr3_aa: CASSYFGQGETQYF
j_call: TRBJ2-1; v_call: TRBV4-1; clone_size: .; d_call: TRBD2; cdr3_nt: TGCGCCAGCAGCCAAGACAGGGGGGCTAGCGGGGCCTACAATGAGCAGTTCTTC; cdr3_aa: CASSQDRGASGAYNEQFF
j_call: TRBJ2-1; v_call: TRBV4-3; clone_size: large; d_call: TRBD2; cdr3_nt: TGCGCCAGCAGCCAAGATCCCCCTAGCGGGGGGTACAATGAGCAGTTCTTC; cdr3_aa: CASSQDPPSGGYNEQFF
j_call: TRBJ1-2; v_call: TRBV3-1/TRBV3-2; clone_size: .; d_call: .; cdr3_nt: TGTGCCAGCAGCCAAGGACAGGCTGGCTACACCTTC; cdr3_aa: CASSQGQAGYTF
j_call: TRBJ2-4; v_call: TRBV6-5; clone_size: .; d_call: TRBD2; cdr3_nt: TGTGCCAGCAGTTCGGGACTAGCGGGCCAAAACATTCAGTACTTC; cdr3_aa: CASSSGLAGQNIQYF
j_call: TRBJ1-1; v_call: TRBV7-9; clone_size: .; d_call: .; cdr3_nt: TGTGCCAGCAGCTCTGGGGGGGAGAACACTGAAGCTTTCTTT; cdr3_aa: CASSSGGENTEAFF
j_call: TRBJ2-2; v_call: TRBV5-4; clone_size: few; d_call: TRBD1; cdr3_nt: TGTGCCAGCAGCTGGGGGACAGGGTACACCGGGGAGCTGTTTTTT; cdr3_aa: CASSWGTGYTGELFF
j_call: TRBJ2-2; v_call: TRBV6-2/TRBV6-3; clone_size: .; d_call: .; cdr3_nt: TGTGCCAGCAGTTACACTGGACAACCAACCGGGGAGCTGTTTTTT; cdr3_aa: CASSYTGQPTGELFF
j_call: TRBJ1-2; v_call: TRBV19; clone_size: few; d_call: .; cdr3_nt: TGTGCCAGTAGTATCCCTCAGGGTTATGGCTACACCTTC; cdr3_aa: CASSIPQGYGYTF
j_call: TRBJ2-2; v_call: TRBV5-1; clone_size: large; d_call: .; cdr3_nt: TGCGCCAGCACCCCAAGGACTTGGGACACCGGGGAGCTGTTTTTT; cdr3_aa: CASTPRTWDTGELFF
j_call: TRBJ1-1; v_call: TRBV5-5; clone_size: few; d_call: .; cdr3_nt: TGTGCCAGCAGCTTACGAGGGACTGAAGCTTTCTTT; cdr3_aa: CASSLRGTEAFF
j_call: TRBJ2-7; v_call: TRBV2; clone_size: .; d_call: .; cdr3_nt: TGTGCCAGCAGCCAGAACTACGAGCAGTACTTC; cdr3_aa: CASSQNYEQYF
j_call: TRBJ2-5; v_call: TRBV5-4; clone_size: .; d_call: TRBD2; cdr3_nt: TGTGCCAGCAGCTTCCTAGCGGGGGGACCCCGGTGGGACTTC; cdr3_aa: CASSFLAGGPRWDF
j_call: TRBJ2-7; v_call: TRBV28; clone_size: .; d_call: .; cdr3_nt: TGTGCCACGACGGCGGGGGCAGTGACCTACGAGCAGTACTTC; cdr3_aa: CATTAGAVTYEQYF
j_call: TRBJ2-5; v_call: TRBV9; clone_size: .; d_call: .; cdr3_nt: TGTGCCAGCAGCGTAGGAGCGGATCAAGAGACCCAGTACTTC; cdr3_aa: CASSVGADQETQYF
j_call: TRBJ1-1; v_call: TRBV19; clone_size: .; d_call: .; cdr3_nt: TGTGCCAGTAGTTTGACAGCGAACACTGAAGCTTTCTTT; cdr3_aa: CASSLTANTEAFF
j_call: TRBJ1-1; v_call: TRBV6-2/TRBV6-3; clone_size: large; d_call: .; cdr3_nt: TGTGCCAGCAGTTACCCCAGGTTGGCCAACACTGAAGCTTTCTTT; cdr3_aa: CASSYPRLANTEAFF
j_call: TRBJ2-7; v_call: TRBV11-2; clone_size: .; d_call: .; cdr3_nt: TGTGCCAGCAGCTTATTGGGGGGTTCGACCTACGAGCAGTACTTC; cdr3_aa: CASSLLGGSTYEQYF
j_call: TRBJ2-1; v_call: TRBV9; clone_size: .; d_call: TRBD1; cdr3_nt: TGTGCCAGCAGCACCCGGGACAGGATCAATGAGCAGTTCTTC; cdr3_aa: CASSTRDRINEQFF
j_call: TRBJ1-1; v_call: TRBV30; clone_size: .; d_call: .; cdr3_nt: TGTGCCTGGAGTGTTTACTTATCTGAAGCTTTCTTT; cdr3_aa: CAWSVYLSEAFF